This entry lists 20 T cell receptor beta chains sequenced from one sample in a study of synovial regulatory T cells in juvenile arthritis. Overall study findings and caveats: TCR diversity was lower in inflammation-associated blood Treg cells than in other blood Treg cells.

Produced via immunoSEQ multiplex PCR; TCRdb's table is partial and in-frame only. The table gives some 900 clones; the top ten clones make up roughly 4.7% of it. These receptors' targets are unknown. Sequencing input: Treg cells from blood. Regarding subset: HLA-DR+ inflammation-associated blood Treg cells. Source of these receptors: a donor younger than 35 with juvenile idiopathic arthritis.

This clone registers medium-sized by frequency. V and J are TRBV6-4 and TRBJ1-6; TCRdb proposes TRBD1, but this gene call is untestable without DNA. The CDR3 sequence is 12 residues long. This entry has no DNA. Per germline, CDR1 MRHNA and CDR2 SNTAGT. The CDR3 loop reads CAGLTDNSPLHF.

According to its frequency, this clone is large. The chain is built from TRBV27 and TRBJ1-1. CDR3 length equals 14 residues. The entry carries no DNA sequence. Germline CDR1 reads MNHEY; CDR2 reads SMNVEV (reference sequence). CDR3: CASSLSGGGTEAFF.

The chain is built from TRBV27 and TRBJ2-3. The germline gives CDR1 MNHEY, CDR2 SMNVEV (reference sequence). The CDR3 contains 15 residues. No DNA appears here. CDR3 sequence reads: CASSSPWGSQDTQYF.

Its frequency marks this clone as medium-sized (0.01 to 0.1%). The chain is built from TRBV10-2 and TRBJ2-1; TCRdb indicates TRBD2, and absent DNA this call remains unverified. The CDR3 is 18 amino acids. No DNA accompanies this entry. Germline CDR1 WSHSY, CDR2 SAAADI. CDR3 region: CASSEDSLVRQSADEQFF.

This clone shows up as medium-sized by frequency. The CDR3 loop is CASGSDRTYGYTF. V gene TRBV5-1 combines with J gene TRBJ1-2; absent DNA, TCRdb's TRBD1 call cannot be checked. CDR3 length equals 13 residues. No DNA sequence was recorded. Germline loops: CDR1 SGHRS, CDR2 YFSETQ.

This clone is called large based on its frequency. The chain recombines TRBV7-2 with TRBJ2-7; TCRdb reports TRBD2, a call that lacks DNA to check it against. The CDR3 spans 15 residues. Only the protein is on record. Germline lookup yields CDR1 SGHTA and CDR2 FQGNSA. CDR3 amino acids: CASSSGLAGGYEQYF.

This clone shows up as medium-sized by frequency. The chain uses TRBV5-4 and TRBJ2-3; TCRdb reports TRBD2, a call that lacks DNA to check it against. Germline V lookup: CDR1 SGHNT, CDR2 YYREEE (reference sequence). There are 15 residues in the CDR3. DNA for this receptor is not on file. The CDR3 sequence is CASSGLEKGPDTQYF.

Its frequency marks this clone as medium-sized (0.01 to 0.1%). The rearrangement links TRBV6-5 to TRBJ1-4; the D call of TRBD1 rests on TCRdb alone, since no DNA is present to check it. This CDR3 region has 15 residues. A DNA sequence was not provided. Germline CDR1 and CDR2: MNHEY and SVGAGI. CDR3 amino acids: CASRPKTGTGEKLFF.

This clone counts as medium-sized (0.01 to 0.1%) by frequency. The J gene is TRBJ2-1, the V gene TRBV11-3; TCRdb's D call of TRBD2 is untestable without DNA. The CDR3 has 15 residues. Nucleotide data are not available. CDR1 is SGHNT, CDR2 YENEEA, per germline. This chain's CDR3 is CASSLGTSGYNEQFF.

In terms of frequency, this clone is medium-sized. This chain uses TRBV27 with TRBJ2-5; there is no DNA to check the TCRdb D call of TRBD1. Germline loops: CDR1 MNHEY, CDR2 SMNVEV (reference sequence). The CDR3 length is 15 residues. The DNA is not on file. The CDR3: CASSLWGQGAETQYF.

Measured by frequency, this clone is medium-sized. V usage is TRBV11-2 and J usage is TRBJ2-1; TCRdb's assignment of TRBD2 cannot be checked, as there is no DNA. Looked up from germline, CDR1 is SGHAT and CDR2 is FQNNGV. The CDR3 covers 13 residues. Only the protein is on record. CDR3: CASSLIGNHEQFF.

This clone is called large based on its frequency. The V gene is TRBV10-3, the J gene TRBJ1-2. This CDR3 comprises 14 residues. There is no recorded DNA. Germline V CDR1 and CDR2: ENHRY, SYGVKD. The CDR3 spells CAISEGIRRFGYTF.

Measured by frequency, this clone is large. The CDR3 spells CASSPGRRFGYTF. The chain combines TRBV6-5 with TRBJ1-2. Germline V gene data show CDR1 as MNHEY and CDR2 as SVGAGI. This CDR3 comprises 13 residues. Nucleotide data are not available.

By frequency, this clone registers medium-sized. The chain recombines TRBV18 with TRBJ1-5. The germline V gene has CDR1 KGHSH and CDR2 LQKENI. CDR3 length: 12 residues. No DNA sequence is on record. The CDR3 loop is CASSAENQPQHF. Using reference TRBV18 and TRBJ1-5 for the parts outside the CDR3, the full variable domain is NAGVMQNPRHLVRRRGQEARLRCSPMKGHSHVYWYRQLPEEGLKFMVYLQKENIIDESGMPKERFSAEFPKEGPSILRIQQVVRGDSAAYFCASSAENQPQHFGDGTRLSIL.

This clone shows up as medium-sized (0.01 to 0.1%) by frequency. The CDR3 protein is CAWSEAGAGANVLTF. The chain links TRBV30 to TRBJ2-6; the D gene TCRdb calls, TRBD2, cannot be checked with no DNA. This CDR3 is 15 amino acids long. The DNA is unrecorded. From germline, CDR1 is GTSNPN and CDR2 SVGIG (reference sequence). Based on the CDR3 plus reference TRBV30 and TRBJ2-6, the full variable domain is SQTIHQWPATLVQPVGSPLSLECTVEGTSNPNLYWYRQAAGRGLQLLFYSVGIGQISSEVPQNLSASRPQDRQFILSSKKLLLSDSGFYLCAWSEAGAGANVLTFGAGSRLTVL.

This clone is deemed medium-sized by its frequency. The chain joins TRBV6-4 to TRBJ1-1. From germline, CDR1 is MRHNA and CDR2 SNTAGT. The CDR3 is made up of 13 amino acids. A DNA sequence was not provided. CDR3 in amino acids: CASSDSDNTEAFF.

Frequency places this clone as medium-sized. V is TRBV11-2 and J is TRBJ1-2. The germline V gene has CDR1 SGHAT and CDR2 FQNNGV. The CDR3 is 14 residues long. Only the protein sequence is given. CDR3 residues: CASSSQGQGGGYTF.

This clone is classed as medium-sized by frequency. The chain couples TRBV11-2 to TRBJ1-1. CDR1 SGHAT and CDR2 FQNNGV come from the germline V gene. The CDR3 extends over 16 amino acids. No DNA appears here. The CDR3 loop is CASSLVQVGMGTEAFF.

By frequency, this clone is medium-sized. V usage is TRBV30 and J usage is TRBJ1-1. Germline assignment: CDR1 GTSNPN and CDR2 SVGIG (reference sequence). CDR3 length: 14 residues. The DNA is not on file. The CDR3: CAWSVPGAWTEAFF.

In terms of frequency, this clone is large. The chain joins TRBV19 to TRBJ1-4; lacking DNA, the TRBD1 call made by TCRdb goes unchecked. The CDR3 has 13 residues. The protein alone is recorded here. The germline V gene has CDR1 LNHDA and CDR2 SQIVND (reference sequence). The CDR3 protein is CASSIVQGEKLFF.